The rows below give T cell receptor beta chains drawn from one sample of a study of T-cell reconstitution after alpha-beta-depleted transplantation in children. TCRdb analysed the PCR reads with MiXCR anew, one entry per CDR3 protein. The profile covers roughly 100,000 distinct CDR3 sequences, with more than 7% appearing a single time and just under 7% taken by the ten largest. The sample consisted of PBMCs from the stem cell graft donor, taken from the stem cell graft. These receptors were obtained from a human donor who donated a stem cell graft to a child with congenital amegakaryocytic thrombocytopenia. CDR3s leave out the opening cysteine and the closing phenylalanine or tryptophan. Sizes are listed as once, few, many, or a class for an expanded clone.

many	TRBV12-3/TRBV12-4	TRBJ2-3	ASSRGGRGADTQY
many	TRBV10-3	TRBJ1-5	AISESGTGNPQH
many	TRBV28	TRBJ1-1	ASRKPVNTEAF
many	TRBV13	TRBJ2-3	ASSWGRDTQY
few	TRBV7-2	TRBJ2-7	ASSFNGRRYEQY
many	TRBV4-1	TRBJ2-1	ASSQVPGLAGNEQF
medium-sized	TRBV20-1	TRBJ2-1	SALLKAGHGNNEQF
many	TRBV5-5	TRBJ2-7	ASSLYLRGTSYEQY
many	TRBV20-1	TRBJ1-2	SARLRSINYGYT
many	TRBV7-2	TRBJ2-6	ASSLAGGAANVLT
many	TRBV12-3/TRBV12-4	TRBJ2-1	ASSFSDEQF
many	TRBV7-8	TRBJ2-6	ASSLGVSGANVLT
many	TRBV7-2	TRBJ2-3	ASRYLAAGDTQY
many	TRBV20-1	TRBJ1-1	SARDDFRKRVEAF
many	TRBV27	TRBJ2-1	ASSLFPPNEQF
many	TRBV5-1	TRBJ2-2	ASRPTEATGELF
many	TRBV5-8	TRBJ1-4	ASRKTVNEKLF
many	TRBV12-3/TRBV12-4	TRBJ2-1	ASSSGTTREQF